These 32 T cell receptor beta chains were all obtained from the same sample, sequenced in a study of cytomegalovirus exposure and HLA in healthy donors. Assay: immunoSEQ multiplex PCR; the TCRdb copy retains only in-frame clones and omits some. The sample has fewer than 90,000 clones, approximately 93% seen once; the top ten hold approximately 3.3%. Sequences were obtained from PBMCs. These TCRs come from a woman between 18 and 29 years old in good health and CMV-seropositive.

Here the CDR3 DNA reads TGTGCCAGCAGCGCATCCGGGGGAGGGACGGGAAACACCATATATTTT. This gives the protein CASSASGGGTGNTIYF. The chain links TRBV7-2 to TRBJ1-3; D is perhaps TRBD1 (5 bases). Germline CDR1 SGHTA, CDR2 FQGNSA. The germline V and J ends were trimmed by 5 bases and 4 bases, with 18 bases remaining between them. This CDR3 region has 16 residues.

CDR3 region: CASSLTSGSHEQYF. For the CDR3, the DNA is TGCGCCAGCAGCTTAACTAGCGGGAGCCACGAGCAGTACTTC. V and J are TRBV5-1 and TRBJ2-7; 11 bases are shared with TRBD2. V lost 2 bases and J lost 5; bases outside the gene matches: 3. Per the germline V gene, CDR1 is SGHRS and CDR2 is YFSETQ. The CDR3 is 14 residues long.

Concerning this clone: The sample carries other DNA sequences with the same CDR3. This sequence joins TRBV7-2 and TRBJ2-3; 13 bases match TRBD2. V lost 5 bases to trimming and J lost 2 bases; unmatched junction nucleotides: 4. Germline V gene sequence: CDR1 SGHTA, CDR2 FQGNSA. The CDR3 totals 16 residues. The CDR3 protein is CASSLGLAGVTDTQYF. In DNA form, the CDR3 reads TGTGCCAGCAGCCTAGGACTAGCGGGGGTCACAGATACGCAGTATTTT.

The chain employs TRBV9 and TRBJ2-2; TRBD2 agrees at 10 bases. Looked up from germline, CDR1 is SGDLS and CDR2 is YYNGEE. The CDR3 spans 15 residues. Unmatched junction bases numbered 6, after V lost 3 bases and J lost 7 bases. The CDR3 DNA is TGTGCCAGCAGCGGGCTAGCGGGAGAGGTCGGGGAGCTGTTTTTT. Encoded protein: CASSGLAGEVGELFF.

This clone was counted a single time. The V and J genes are TRBV5-1 and TRBJ2-7, with 9 bases identical to TRBD1. With 4 bases clipped from V and 3 bases from J, the junction kept 8 bases outside the gene matches. CDR3 length: 15 residues. Germline V gene lookup returns CDR1 SGHRS and CDR2 YFSETQ. In DNA form, the CDR3 reads TGCGCCAGCAGCCTTGGACAGGGGAGTTTCTACGAGCAGTACTTC. Translating gives CASSLGQGSFYEQYF.

The chain couples TRBV10-3 to TRBJ1-5; 9 bases map to TRBD1. Trimming removed 3 bases from V and 5 bases from J; junction bases left unmatched: 2. The CDR3 spans 14 residues. Germline CDR1 ENHRY, CDR2 SYGVKD. DNA of the CDR3: TGTGCCATCAGTGAAAGGACAGGGGATCAGCCCCAGCATTTT. It yields the protein CAISERTGDQPQHF.

V and J are TRBV27 and TRBJ1-2; D might be TRBD1 (5 bases). The CDR3 totals 14 residues. Germline CDR1 MNHEY, CDR2 SMNVEV (reference sequence). V shed 0 bases and J shed 4 bases, with 9 bases lying between them. The chain's CDR3 is CASSLSSGLYGYTF. The CDR3 DNA follows: TGTGCCAGCAGTTTATCCTCGGGACTCTATGGCTACACCTTC.

The gene calls are TRBV5-1 and TRBJ2-2; no clear D gene. CDR3 length: 11 residues. The germline V gene has CDR1 SGHRS and CDR2 YFSETQ. Trimming shortened V by 5 bases and J by 6 bases, and 5 bases separated the two germline ends. CDR3 DNA: TGCGCCAGCAGGGCGGCCGGGGAGCTGTTTTTT. Encoded protein: CASRAAGELFF.

This clone has more than one count but fewer than ten. The chain uses TRBV4-3 and TRBJ1-2; 8 bases line up with TRBD1. The CDR3 length is 15 residues. V lost 3 bases, J lost 9 bases, and 12 bases stayed unmatched. The germline V gene has CDR1 LGHNA and CDR2 YSLEER. The chain's CDR3 is CASSQVLDRGGRYTF. CDR3 coding DNA: TGCGCCAGCAGCCAGGTCCTCGACAGGGGCGGACGCTACACCTTC.

CDR3: CASSLRAGTYEQYF. The CDR3 DNA reads TGTGCCAGCAGCTTAAGGGCAGGGACCTACGAGCAGTACTTC. The V gene is TRBV11-3, the J gene TRBJ2-7, with D perhaps TRBD1 (5 bases). The length of the CDR3 is 14 residues. The V and J ends lost 2 bases and 2 bases respectively, with 10 bases between them. Looked up from germline, CDR1 is SGHNT and CDR2 is YENEEA.

V is TRBV23-1 and J is TRBJ1-5; a weak D match, TRBD1 (6 bases). TRBV23-1 counts as an open reading frame of uncertain function. The V gene lost 3 bases and the J gene lost 2 bases, with 20 bases spanning the gap. The CDR3 totals 18 residues. The DNA for the CDR3 is TGCGCCAGCAGTCATGGGGGACCCAAGGACAGCCGCAATCAGCCCCAGCATTTT. This translates into CASSHGGPKDSRNQPQHF.

This chain joins TRBV4-2 and TRBJ2-3; TRBD2 aligns across 14 bases. Germline V CDR1 and CDR2: LGHNA, YNFKEQ. The J segment lost 1 base and the V segment lost 1 base, leaving 4 bases of the junction unmatched. CDR3 size: 18 residues. For the CDR3, the DNA is TGTGCCAGCAGCCAAGGACTAGCGGGAGGGCCAGGCACAGATACGCAGTATTTT. This gives the protein CASSQGLAGGPGTDTQYF.

The chain uses TRBV7-8 and TRBJ1-1, with TRBD1 as a possible D gene (6 bases). Germline V gives CDR1 SGHVS, CDR2 FQNEAQ. The CDR3 loop spans 14 amino acids. V was cut by 5 bases and J by 4 bases, with 14 bases left in between. The CDR3 DNA is TGTGCCAGCAGCGTGACAGGTCCGAGCACTGAAGCTTTCTTT. Its translation is CASSVTGPSTEAFF.

J is TRBJ1-2 and V is TRBV5-1; 8 nucleotides match TRBD1. V was pared by 4 bases and J by 8 bases, with 10 bases of the junction left unmatched. This CDR3 contains 14 residues. The germline gives CDR1 SGHRS, CDR2 YFSETQ. The CDR3 reads CASSLGQESLGYTF. Written as DNA, the CDR3 is TGCGCCAGCAGCCTGGGACAGGAGTCGTTAGGCTACACCTTC.

This chain's CDR3 is CASSLAGGGETQYF. The CDR3 nucleotides read TGTGCCAGCAGCTTGGCAGGGGGCGGTGAGACCCAGTACTTC. This chain joins TRBV5-4 and TRBJ2-5, with 8 bases aligning to TRBD1. The germline gives CDR1 SGHNT, CDR2 YYREEE (reference sequence). This CDR3 comprises 14 residues. With V trimmed by 0 bases and J by 5 bases, 3 bases remained unmatched.

V and J are TRBV19 and TRBJ1-5; the D is unclear. The length of the CDR3 is 13 residues. Germline assignment: CDR1 LNHDA and CDR2 SQIVND (reference sequence). V dropped 6 bases and J dropped 5 bases, with 11 bases sitting between them. CDR3 nucleotide sequence: TGTGCCAGTAGGGAACAGAGAGATCAGCCCCAGCATTTT. Its translation is CASREQRDQPQHF.

This chain uses TRBV27 with TRBJ2-2, with 10 positions matching TRBD1. Germline trimming cut 2 bases from V and 3 bases from J; bases unmatched to any gene: 6. Looked up from germline, CDR1 is MNHEY and CDR2 is SMNVEV (reference sequence). The CDR3 contains 17 residues. In DNA form, the CDR3 reads TGTGCCAGCAGTTTAAACCCGGGACAGGGGTACACCGGGGAGCTGTTTTTT. Protein sequence: CASSLNPGQGYTGELFF.

A single count supports this clone. The V and J genes are TRBV7-8 and TRBJ2-3; the match to TRBD2 covers 8 bases. Germline CDR1 SGHVS, CDR2 FQNEAQ. Unmatched junction bases numbered 4, after V lost 2 bases and J lost 0 bases. The CDR3 extends over 16 amino acids. The CDR3 DNA follows: TGTGCCAGCAGCTTACAAACTAGCGGAAGCACAGATACGCAGTATTTT. Protein: CASSLQTSGSTDTQYF. The full variable domain, with the rest looked up from reference TRBV7-8 and TRBJ2-3, is GAGVSQSPRYKVAKRGQDVALRCDPISGHVSLFWYQQALGQGPEFLTYFQNEAQLDKSGLPSDRFFAERPEGSVSTLKIQRTQQEDSAVYLCASSLQTSGSTDTQYFGPGTRLTVL.

V gene TRBV5-1 combines with J gene TRBJ2-3, with TRBD1 identical over 7 bases. CDR1 and CDR2 (germline): SGHRS, YFSETQ. The CDR3 totals 15 residues. V gave up 4 bases and J gave up 0 bases; unmatched junction bases: 5. CDR3 in DNA: TGCGCCAGCAGCCCTACAGGGGCTAGCACAGATACGCAGTATTTT. It yields the protein CASSPTGASTDTQYF.

V gene TRBV9 combines with J gene TRBJ1-2; D call uncertain. Germline assignment: CDR1 SGDLS and CDR2 YYNGEE. There are 13 residues in the CDR3. The V end was cut by 0 bases, the J end by 8 bases, with 11 bases between. The CDR3 DNA sequence: TGTGCCAGCAGCGTAGAGACATCAAGGGGCTACACCTTC. It codes for CASSVETSRGYTF.

The chain has TRBV6-5 and TRBJ1-1, with TRBD1 identical over 9 bases. After removal of 6 bases from V and 5 bases from J, the junction contained 7 bases not matched to a gene. The CDR3 sequence is 14 residues long. Looked up from germline, CDR1 is MNHEY and CDR2 is SVGAGI. The CDR3, as DNA: TGTGCCAGCAGGTTACAGGGGGCGCAGACTGAAGCTTTCTTT. It specifies CASRLQGAQTEAFF.

This clone was recorded once. V and J are TRBV6-5 and TRBJ2-7; 12 nucleotides align to TRBD1. Looked up from germline, CDR1 is MNHEY and CDR2 is SVGAGI. The CDR3 consists of 14 residues. V was pared by 6 bases and J by 8 bases, with 8 bases of the junction left unmatched. The CDR3 reads CASSSPGQGAKQYF. The DNA for the CDR3 is TGTGCCAGCAGCTCTCCGGGACAGGGGGCGAAGCAGTACTTC.

The rearrangement joins TRBV9 to TRBJ2-1, with unresolved D. The CDR3 is 15 amino acids. Germline V gives CDR1 SGDLS, CDR2 YYNGEE. Trimming removed 5 bases at V and 4 bases at J, with 16 bases between. CDR3 DNA: TGTGCCAGCAGAGCTGCTTCCGACGGGTACAATGAGCAGTTCTTC. Translating it yields CASRAASDGYNEQFF.

The chain has TRBV28 and TRBJ1-1, with a tentative D call TRBD1 (6 bases). Trimming removed 7 bases from V and 5 bases from J, with 17 bases in between. The germline CDR1 and CDR2 sequences are MDHEN and SYDVKM. This CDR3 contains 14 residues. CDR3 loop: CASTQTGRGTEAFF. The CDR3 DNA follows: TGTGCCAGCACCCAAACAGGGCGGGGGACTGAAGCTTTCTTT.

This chain uses TRBV28 with TRBJ2-7; D uncertain. The CDR3 consists of 16 residues. V was clipped by 4 bases and J by 4 bases, with 20 bases between them. Germline CDR1 and CDR2: MDHEN and SYDVKM. The CDR3 bases are TGTGCCAGCAGTTCCCAAAACAGCCAAAATTTTTACGAGCAGTACTTC. The encoded protein is CASSSQNSQNFYEQYF.

The count of this clone is one. J is TRBJ1-2 and V is TRBV4-2; D unresolved. The germline V and J ends were trimmed by 1 base and 3 bases, with 18 bases remaining between them. This CDR3 contains 17 residues. Germline V gives CDR1 LGHNA, CDR2 YNFKEQ. The DNA of the CDR3 is TGTGCCAGCAGCCAAGGCGTCGAATACCGTATTTACTATGGCTACACCTTC. Its translation is CASSQGVEYRIYYGYTF.

The chain joins TRBV7-9 to TRBJ1-6; maybe TRBD1 (6 bases). Germline V gene data show CDR1 as SEHNR and CDR2 as FQNEAQ (reference sequence). V dropped 5 bases and J dropped 7 bases, with 27 bases sitting between them. The CDR3 runs 19 residues. In nucleotides, the CDR3 is TGTGCCAGCAGCCCACTATCTATGTTGACAGGACGTACAAATTCACCCCTCCACTTT. Its protein is CASSPLSMLTGRTNSPLHF. The whole variable domain, filled in from reference TRBV7-9 and TRBJ1-6, reads DTGVSQNPRHKITKRGQNVTFRCDPISEHNRLYWYRQTLGQGPEFLTYFQNEAQLEKSRLLSDRFSAERPKGSFSTLEIQRTEQGDSAMYLCASSPLSMLTGRTNSPLHFGNGTRLTVT.

The sample holds a few counts of this clone. J is TRBJ2-7 and V is TRBV7-7, with TRBD1 matching 8 bases. With V trimmed by 5 bases and J by 6 bases, 9 bases remained unmatched. CDR3 size: 14 residues. Germline V gives CDR1 SSHAT, CDR2 FNYEAQ (reference sequence). The CDR3 loop reads CASSPTDREVEQYF. In DNA, the CDR3 is TGTGCCAGCAGCCCAACGGACAGGGAGGTCGAGCAGTACTTC.

V gene TRBV2 combines with J gene TRBJ1-4, with D unclear. Germline lookup yields CDR1 SNHLY and CDR2 FYNNEI. The CDR3 has 13 amino acids. V was clipped by 9 bases and J by 8 bases, with 16 bases between them. The CDR3 protein is CASTPIRGEKLFF. The CDR3 DNA reads as TGTGCCAGTACTCCGATTAGAGGCGAAAAACTGTTTTTT.

This clone was observed a handful of times. The rearrangement joins TRBV30 to TRBJ2-2; TRBD2 aligns across 8 bases. This CDR3 has 13 residues. Trimming took 7 bases from V and 6 from J; bases not matched to a gene: 7. CDR1 and CDR2 from the germline V gene are GTSNPN and SVGIG (reference sequence). The CDR3 region is CAYPRTSPGELFF. DNA for the CDR3: TGTGCCTACCCGAGGACTAGCCCCGGGGAGCTGTTTTTT.

The rearrangement uses TRBV30 and TRBJ1-1; 7 bases align to TRBD1. J lost 9 bases, V lost 3 bases, and 13 bases had no gene match. Germline values: CDR1 GTSNPN, CDR2 SVGIG (reference sequence). The CDR3 covers 14 residues. The CDR3 sequence is CAWSGGDRSWKAFF. The DNA for the CDR3 is TGTGCCTGGAGCGGAGGGGACAGAAGTTGGAAAGCTTTCTTT.

J is TRBJ2-7 and V is TRBV7-2, with 10 bases aligning to TRBD2. Germline CDR1 SGHTA, CDR2 FQGNSA. The CDR3 totals 16 residues. Germline trimming cut 1 base from V and 4 bases from J; bases unmatched to any gene: 7. Here the CDR3 reads CASSLGGAGGLYEQYF. Here the CDR3 DNA reads TGTGCCAGCAGCTTAGGGGGAGCGGGGGGGTTGTACGAGCAGTACTTC.